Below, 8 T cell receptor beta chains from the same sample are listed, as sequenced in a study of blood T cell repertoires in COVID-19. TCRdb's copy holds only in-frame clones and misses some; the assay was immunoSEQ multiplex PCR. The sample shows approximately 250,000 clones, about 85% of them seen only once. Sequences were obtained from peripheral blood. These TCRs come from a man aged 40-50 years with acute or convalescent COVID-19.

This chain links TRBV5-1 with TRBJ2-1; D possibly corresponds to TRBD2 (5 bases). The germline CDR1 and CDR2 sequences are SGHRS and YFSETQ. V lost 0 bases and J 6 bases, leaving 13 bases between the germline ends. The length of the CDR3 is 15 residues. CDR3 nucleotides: TGCGCCAGCAGCTTGGCAGCTAGCCCGAGCAATGAGCAGTTCTTC. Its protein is CASSLAASPSNEQFF.

Here the CDR3 DNA reads TGTGCCAGCAGTTTATCGTTGTCCGGCAATCAGCCCCAGCATTTT. Protein sequence: CASSLSLSGNQPQHF. The chain recombines TRBV27 with TRBJ1-5, with D hard to call. Trimming left V 0 bases short and J 2 bases short, with 8 bases between. CDR3 length equals 15 residues. From germline, CDR1 is MNHEY and CDR2 SMNVEV (reference sequence).

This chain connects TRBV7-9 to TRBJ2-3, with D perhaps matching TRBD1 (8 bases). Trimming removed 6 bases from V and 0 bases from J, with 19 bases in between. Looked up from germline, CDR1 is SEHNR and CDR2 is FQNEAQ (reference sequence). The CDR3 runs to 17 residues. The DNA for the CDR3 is TGTGCCAGCAGGGAACACGGACAGGGAGGGAGCACAGATACGCAGTATTTT. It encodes CASREHGQGGSTDTQYF.

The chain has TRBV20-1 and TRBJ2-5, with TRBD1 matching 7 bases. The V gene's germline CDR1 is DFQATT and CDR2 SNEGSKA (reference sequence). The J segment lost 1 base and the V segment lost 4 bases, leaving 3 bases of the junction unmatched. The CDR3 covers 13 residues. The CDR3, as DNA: TGCAGTGCTAATGACAGGGTCCAAGAGACCCAGTACTTC. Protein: CSANDRVQETQYF.

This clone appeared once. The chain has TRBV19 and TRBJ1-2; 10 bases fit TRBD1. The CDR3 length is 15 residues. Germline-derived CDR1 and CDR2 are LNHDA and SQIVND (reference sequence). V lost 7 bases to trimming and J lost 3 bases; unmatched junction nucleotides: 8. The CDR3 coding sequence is TGTGCCAGTATCGCTACCGGGACAGGGGACTATGGCTACACCTTC. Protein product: CASIATGTGDYGYTF.

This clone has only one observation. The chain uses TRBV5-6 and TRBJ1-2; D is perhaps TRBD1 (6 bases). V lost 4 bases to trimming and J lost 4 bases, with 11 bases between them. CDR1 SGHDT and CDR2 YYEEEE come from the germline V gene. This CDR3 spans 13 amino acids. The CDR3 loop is CASSTQGSYGYTF. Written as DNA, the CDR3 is TGTGCCAGCAGCACACAGGGTAGCTATGGCTACACCTTC.

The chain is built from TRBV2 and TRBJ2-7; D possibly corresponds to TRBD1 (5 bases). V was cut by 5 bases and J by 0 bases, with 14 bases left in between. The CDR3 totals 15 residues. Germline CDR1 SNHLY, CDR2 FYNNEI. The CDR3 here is CASSRTPVGSYEQYF. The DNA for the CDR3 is TGTGCCAGCAGTAGGACACCGGTGGGCTCCTACGAGCAGTACTTC.

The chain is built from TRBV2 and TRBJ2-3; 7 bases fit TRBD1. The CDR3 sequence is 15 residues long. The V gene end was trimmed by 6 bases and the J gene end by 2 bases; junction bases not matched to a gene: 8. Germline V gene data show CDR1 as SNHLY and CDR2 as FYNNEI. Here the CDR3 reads CASSLDRRITDTQYF. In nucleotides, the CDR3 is TGTGCCAGCAGCCTGGACAGGCGGATCACAGATACGCAGTATTTT.